Listed below are T cell receptor beta chains from one sample, sequenced in a study of T cells after yellow fever vaccination. Each CDR3 protein gets one entry after TCRdb re-called the 5' RACE reads with MiXCR. The sample consists of some 350,000 distinct CDR3 sequences, 4.1% of them appearing once. Source: PBMCs, taken 5 days after the yellow fever booster vaccination. All receptors derive from a man aged 18-30 years who received the YFV17D yellow fever vaccine. Each CDR3 is given with its conserved first and last residue. D genes are given only for firm matches. For some rows the clone size is stated as once, few or many, or as a class when expanded; others skip it.

TRBV12-3/TRBV12-4	.	.	TRBJ1-1	TGTGCCAGCAGGTTTCAGGGAAACACTGAAGCTTTCTTT	CASRFQGNTEAFF
TRBV7-9	TRBD2	.	TRBJ2-3	TGTGCCAGCAGTCGCACCCTAGCGGGCACAGATACGCAGTATTTT	CASSRTLAGTDTQYF
TRBV7-8	.	few	TRBJ1-2	TGTGCCAGCAGCTTAATGGTTTCCCCTTATGGCTACACCTTC	CASSLMVSPYGYTF
TRBV5-4	.	.	TRBJ2-5	TGTGCCTCCCAGGTGGTAGTAGGGGCGAGGGAGACCCAGTACTTC	CASQVVVGARETQYF
TRBV4-3	TRBD2	many	TRBJ2-4	TGCGCCAGCAGCCAAAAGCGGGGGAACATTCAGTACTTC	CASSQKRGNIQYF
TRBV13	.	few	TRBJ2-3	TGTGCCAGCAGCCCACCGGACGGAAAACGTCCAGATACGCAGTATTTT	CASSPPDGKRPDTQYF
TRBV5-1	TRBD1	many	TRBJ2-7	TGCGCCAGCAGCTTTTTACAGGGGGCGTCCTACGAGCAGTACTTC	CASSFLQGASYEQYF
TRBV11-2	.	few	TRBJ1-2	TGTGCCAGCAGCTCACTACAGGGTGCCTATGGCTACACCTTC	CASSSLQGAYGYTF
TRBV6-5	.	many	TRBJ2-5	TGTGCCAGCAGTTACACCGGAGAGACCCAGTACTTC	CASSYTGETQYF
TRBV11-2	.	many	TRBJ2-1	TGTGCCAGCCTCGCGGGCGTCAGGGGCGATGAGCAGTTCTTC	CASLAGVRGDEQFF
TRBV6-5	.	few	TRBJ2-6	TGTGCCAGCAGTTACAGGGGACCCGGGGCCAACGTCCTGACTTTC	CASSYRGPGANVLTF
TRBV9	.	.	TRBJ2-5	TGTGCCAGCAGCGTAGGCGGGGCTGCCCAAGAGACCCAGTACTTC	CASSVGGAAQETQYF
TRBV29-1	.	many	TRBJ1-1	TGCAGCGTATTCTCCGCCGTGATCACTGAAGCTTTCTTT	CSVFSAVITEAFF
TRBV7-2	.	few	TRBJ2-5	TGTGCCAGTTCCGGGGGGCCCACCGAGACCCAGTACTTC	CASSGGPTETQYF
TRBV3-1	.	few	TRBJ1-1	TGTGCCAGCGCCAATGGACAGCACTACACTGAAGCTTTCTTT	CASANGQHYTEAFF
TRBV7-6	.	.	TRBJ1-6	TGTGCCAGCAGCGCTGAGGCATATAATTCACCCCTCCACTTT	CASSAEAYNSPLHF
TRBV5-1	TRBD1	.	TRBJ2-7	TGCGCCAGCGGAAGACAGGGTGGGTCCTACGAGCAGTACTTC	CASGRQGGSYEQYF
TRBV29-1	.	.	TRBJ2-2	TGCAGCGTTCGCCTTTCGAGGAACACCGGGGAGCTGTTTTTT	CSVRLSRNTGELFF
TRBV10-3	.	few	TRBJ1-5	TGTGCCATCAGTGAAACGCGGGCCGGCAATCAGCCCCAGCATTTT	CAISETRAGNQPQHF
TRBV29-1	TRBD1	few	TRBJ2-1	TGCAGCGCTACCCCGACAGGGGCGATCAATGAGCAGTTCTTC	CSATPTGAINEQFF
TRBV28	.	many	TRBJ2-2	TGTGCCAGCGCCAGGATCCGGGTGAACACCGGGGAGCTGTTTTTT	CASARIRVNTGELFF
TRBV7-8	.	.	TRBJ2-3	TGTGCCAGCAGCTTCACCCGTGACTTGACAGATACGCAGTATTTT	CASSFTRDLTDTQYF
TRBV3-1	TRBD2	many	TRBJ2-5	TGTGCCAGCAGCCAAGGTCCGGGGGGGCGGGAGACCCAGTACTTC	CASSQGPGGRETQYF
TRBV2	.	.	TRBJ2-2	TGTGCCAGCAGTGAGTCGCATGGCACCGGGGAGCTGTTTTTT	CASSESHGTGELFF
TRBV4-1	TRBD1	few	TRBJ1-4	TGCGCCAGCAGCCAACGACACAGGGGAGCAACTAATGAAAAACTGTTTTTT	CASSQRHRGATNEKLFF
TRBV3-1	.	.	TRBJ2-5	TGTGCCAGCAGCCAAGGCGTGACACCCTACAAAGAGACCCAGTACTTC	CASSQGVTPYKETQYF
TRBV2	.	few	TRBJ2-2	TGTGCCAGCAGTGATGGCGTATGGGCCGGGGAGCTGTTTTTT	CASSDGVWAGELFF
TRBV7-6	.	many	TRBJ1-2	TGTGCCAGCAGCCCCTTGGGGAGTCGGGACGGAGACTATGGCTACACCTTC	CASSPLGSRDGDYGYTF
TRBV5-1	.	many	TRBJ2-3	TGCGCCAGCAGCTTGGAGGGCCGAGATACGCAGTATTTT	CASSLEGRDTQYF
TRBV20-1	.	many	TRBJ1-1	TGCAGTGCTACTGGCCAACCTACTATGAACACTGAAGCTTTCTTT	CSATGQPTMNTEAFF
TRBV15	.	.	TRBJ2-3	TGTGCCACCAGCAGAGATCCAGGCAGCACAGATACGCAGTATTTT	CATSRDPGSTDTQYF
TRBV15	TRBD1	many	TRBJ2-5	TGTGCCACCAGCGGTGACAGGGTGGGAGAGACCCAGTACTTC	CATSGDRVGETQYF
TRBV4-2	.	few	TRBJ2-5	TGTGCCAGCAGCCAAGTTAGTGACTACGAAGAGACCCAGTACTTC	CASSQVSDYEETQYF
TRBV4-1	.	many	TRBJ2-4	TGCGCCAGCAGCCAAGAAGAGGCGACCATTTATCTAGCCAAAAACATTCAGTACTTC	CASSQEEATIYLAKNIQYF
TRBV3-1	.	few	TRBJ2-5	TGTGCCAGCAGCCAAGATCGAGGTTATGGGTTGGAGACCCAGTACTTC	CASSQDRGYGLETQYF
TRBV2	.	.	TRBJ2-1	TGTGCCAGCAGTGGGAGAGGGGGGGCAGGAAATGAGCAGTTCTTC	CASSGRGGAGNEQFF
TRBV6-2/TRBV6-3	TRBD1	few	TRBJ2-5	TGTGCCAGCAGAAACAGGGGGCCTGAGACCCAGTACTTC	CASRNRGPETQYF
TRBV12-3/TRBV12-4	.	many	TRBJ2-7	TGTGCCAGCAGTTTGTCCTCAGCCGGGGGCGGTTACGAGCAGTACTTC	CASSLSSAGGGYEQYF
TRBV7-2	.	many	TRBJ1-1	TGTGCCAGCAGCTCCTACAGGAACACTGAAGCTTTCTTT	CASSSYRNTEAFF
TRBV5-5	.	few	TRBJ2-3	TGTGCCAGCAGCTTGGTTGGCCTTGGGGCGCAGTATTTT	CASSLVGLGAQYF
TRBV6-2/TRBV6-3	.	many	TRBJ1-1	TGTGCCAGCAGTCTACATGAGAACACTGAAGCTTTCTTT	CASSLHENTEAFF
TRBV6-6	.	many	TRBJ1-6	TGTGCCAGCAGTTACTCGAATAATCAGGGTCGCACCTATAATTCACCCCTCCACTTT	CASSYSNNQGRTYNSPLHF
TRBV27	.	few	TRBJ2-1	TGTGCCAGCAACGAAAGGGGGTTGGATGAGCAGTTCTTC	CASNERGLDEQFF
TRBV5-1	TRBD1	.	TRBJ2-7	TGCGCCAGCAGCTTACAGGGACAGGCGTCCGACGAGCAGTACTTC	CASSLQGQASDEQYF
TRBV28	.	few	TRBJ1-6	TGTGCCAGCAGTTTACAACATTCACCCCTCCACTTT	CASSLQHSPLHF
TRBV29-1	TRBD1	.	TRBJ1-5	TGCAGCGCCGGACAGGGAAAGGGTCAGCCCCAGCATTTT	CSAGQGKGQPQHF
TRBV7-8	.	many	TRBJ2-2	TGTGCCAGCAGCTACTTAGTTCGGGGTGACACCGGGGAGCTGTTTTTT	CASSYLVRGDTGELFF
TRBV5-1	TRBD1	.	TRBJ2-1	TGCGCCAGCAGCCTCTTAGGGACAGATAACAATGAGCAGTTCTTC	CASSLLGTDNNEQFF
TRBV15	.	.	TRBJ2-1	TGTGCCACCAGCAGCCTAGGGGAGAACAATGAGCAGTTCTTC	CATSSLGENNEQFF
TRBV10-3	.	.	TRBJ1-5	TGTGCCATCAGCAAGGAGGGCGTTGGTCAGCCCCAGCATTTT	CAISKEGVGQPQHF
TRBV19	.	many	TRBJ1-1	TGTGCCAGTAGTATTAGCTCGGGGACCGAAGCTTTCTTT	CASSISSGTEAFF
TRBV7-9	.	.	TRBJ2-6	TGTGCCACCCGATTCAGCTCTGGGGCCAACGTCCTGACTTTC	CATRFSSGANVLTF
TRBV10-3	.	many	TRBJ2-5	TGTGCCATCAGTGACAGGGGAGGAGAGACCCAGTACTTC	CAISDRGGETQYF
TRBV9	.	.	TRBJ2-5	TGTGCCAGCACCAACCCCCTTCTACGGACCCAGTACTTC	CASTNPLLRTQYF
TRBV28	.	.	TRBJ2-1	TGTGCCAGCATCGGGGCAGGGGCCTACAATGAGCAGTTCTTC	CASIGAGAYNEQFF
TRBV4-3	.	many	TRBJ2-1	TGCGCCAGCAGCCCACAGCCGTACAATGAGCAGTTCTTC	CASSPQPYNEQFF